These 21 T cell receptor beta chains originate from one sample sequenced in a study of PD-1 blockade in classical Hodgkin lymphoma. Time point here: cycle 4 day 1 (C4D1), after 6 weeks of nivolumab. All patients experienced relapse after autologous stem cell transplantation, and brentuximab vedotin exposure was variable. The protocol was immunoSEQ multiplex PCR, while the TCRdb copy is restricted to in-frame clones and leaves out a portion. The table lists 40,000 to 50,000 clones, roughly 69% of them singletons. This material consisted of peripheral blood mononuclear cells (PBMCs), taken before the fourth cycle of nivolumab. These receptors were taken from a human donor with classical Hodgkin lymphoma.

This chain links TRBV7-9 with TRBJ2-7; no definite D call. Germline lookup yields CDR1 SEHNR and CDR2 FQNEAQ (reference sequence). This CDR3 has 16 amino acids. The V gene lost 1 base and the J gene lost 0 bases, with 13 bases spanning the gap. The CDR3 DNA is TGTGCCAGCAGCTTAGGAGGCGGCGAGAGCTCCTACGAGCAGTACTTC. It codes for CASSLGGGESSYEQYF. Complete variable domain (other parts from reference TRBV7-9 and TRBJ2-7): DTGVSQNPRHKITKRGQNVTFRCDPISEHNRLYWYRQTLGQGPEFLTYFQNEAQLEKSRLLSDRFSAERPKGSFSTLEIQRTEQGDSAMYLCASSLGGGESSYEQYFGPGTRLTVT.

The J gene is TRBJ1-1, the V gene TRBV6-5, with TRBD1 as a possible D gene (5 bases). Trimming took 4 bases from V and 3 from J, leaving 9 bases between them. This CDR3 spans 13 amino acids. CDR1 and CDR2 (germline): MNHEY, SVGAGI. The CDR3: CASSLRGDTEAFF. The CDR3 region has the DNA TGTGCCAGCAGTTTAAGGGGCGACACTGAAGCTTTCTTT.

The CDR3 sequence: CASSPSGGDSGEQFF. Here the CDR3 DNA reads TGTGCCAGCAGCCCAAGCGGGGGGGATTCTGGTGAGCAGTTCTTC. The chain is built from TRBV7-3 and TRBJ2-1; TRBD2 matches 10 bases. Germline CDR1 SGHTA, CDR2 FQGTGA. The V segment lost 5 bases and the J segment 9 bases; nucleotides outside the gene matches: 10. CDR3 length: 15 amino acids.

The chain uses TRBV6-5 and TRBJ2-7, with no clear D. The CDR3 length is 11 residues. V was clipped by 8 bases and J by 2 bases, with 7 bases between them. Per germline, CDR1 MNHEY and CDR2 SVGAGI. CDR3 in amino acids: CASGWAYEQYF. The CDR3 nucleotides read TGTGCCAGCGGGTGGGCCTACGAGCAGTACTTC.

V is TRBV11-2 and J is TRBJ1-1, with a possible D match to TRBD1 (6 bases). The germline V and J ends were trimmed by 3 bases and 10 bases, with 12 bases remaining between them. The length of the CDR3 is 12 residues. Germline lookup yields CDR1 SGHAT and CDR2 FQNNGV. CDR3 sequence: CASSLFDRRAFF. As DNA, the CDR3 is TGTGCCAGCAGCTTGTTTGACAGGCGAGCTTTCTTT. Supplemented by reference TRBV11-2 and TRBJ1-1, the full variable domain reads EAGVAQSPRYKIIEKRQSVAFWCNPISGHATLYWYQQILGQGPKLLIQFQNNGVVDDSQLPKDRFSAERLKGVDSTLKIQPAKLEDSAVYLCASSLFDRRAFFGQGTRLTVV.

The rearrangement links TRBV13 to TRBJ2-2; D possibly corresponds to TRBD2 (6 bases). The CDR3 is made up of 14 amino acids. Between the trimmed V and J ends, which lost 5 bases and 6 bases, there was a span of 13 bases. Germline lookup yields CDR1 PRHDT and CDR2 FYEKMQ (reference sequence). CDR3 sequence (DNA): TGTGCCAGCAGCCCCGACGGGGGATCCGGGGAGCTGTTTTTT. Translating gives CASSPDGGSGELFF.

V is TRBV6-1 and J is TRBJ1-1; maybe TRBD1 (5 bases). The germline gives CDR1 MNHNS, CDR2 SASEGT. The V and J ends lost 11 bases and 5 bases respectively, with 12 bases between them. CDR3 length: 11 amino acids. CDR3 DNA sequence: TGTGCCGCTGGGGGGTTGACTGAAGCTTTCTTT. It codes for CAAGGLTEAFF.

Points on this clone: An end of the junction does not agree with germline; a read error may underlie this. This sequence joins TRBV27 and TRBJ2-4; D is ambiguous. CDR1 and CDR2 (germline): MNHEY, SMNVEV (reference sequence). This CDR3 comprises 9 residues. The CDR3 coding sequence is TGTGCCAGCAGTTTATCTGTAGACTTC. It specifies CASSLSVDF.

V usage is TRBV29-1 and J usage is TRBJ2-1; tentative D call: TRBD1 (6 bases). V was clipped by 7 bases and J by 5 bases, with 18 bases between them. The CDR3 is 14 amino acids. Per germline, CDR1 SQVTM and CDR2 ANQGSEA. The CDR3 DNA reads TGCAGCGGGGGCCCTTTTACAGGGAACAATGAGCAGTTCTTC. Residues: CSGGPFTGNNEQFF.

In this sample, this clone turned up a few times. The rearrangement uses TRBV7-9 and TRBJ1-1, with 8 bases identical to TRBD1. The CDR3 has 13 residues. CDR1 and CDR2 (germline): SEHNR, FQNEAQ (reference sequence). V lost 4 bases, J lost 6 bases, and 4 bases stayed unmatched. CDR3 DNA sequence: TGTGCCAGCAGCTACCTACAGGGGGCTGAAGCTTTCTTT. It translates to CASSYLQGAEAFF.

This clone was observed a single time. Written as DNA, the CDR3 is TGTGCCAGTAGTATGTTGGCAGGGGAAAACCCCTACGAGCAGTACTTC. Translating gives CASSMLAGENPYEQYF. The chain employs TRBV19 and TRBJ2-7, with D tentatively TRBD1 (6 bases). There are 16 residues in the CDR3. V lost 3 bases to trimming and J lost 2 bases, with 17 bases between them. CDR1 and CDR2 (germline): LNHDA, SQIVND (reference sequence). Full variable domain (missing parts from reference TRBV19 and TRBJ2-7): DGGITQSPKYLFRKEGQNVTLSCEQNLNHDAMYWYRQDPGQGLRLIYYSQIVNDFQKGDIAEGYSVSREKKESFPLTVTSAQKNPTAFYLCASSMLAGENPYEQYFGPGTRLTVT.

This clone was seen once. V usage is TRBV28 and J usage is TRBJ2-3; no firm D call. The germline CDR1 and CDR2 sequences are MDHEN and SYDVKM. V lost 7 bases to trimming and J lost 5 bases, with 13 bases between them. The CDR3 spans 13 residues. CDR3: CASTLRFVDTQYF. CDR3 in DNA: TGTGCCAGCACCCTCCGATTTGTAGATACGCAGTATTTT.

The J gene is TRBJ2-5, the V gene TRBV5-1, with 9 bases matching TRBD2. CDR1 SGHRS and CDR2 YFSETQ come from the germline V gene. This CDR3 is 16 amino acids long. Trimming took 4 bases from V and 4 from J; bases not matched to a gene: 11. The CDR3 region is CASSPFAGGSGETQYF. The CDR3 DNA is TGCGCCAGCAGCCCTTTTGCGGGGGGGTCAGGAGAGACCCAGTACTTC.

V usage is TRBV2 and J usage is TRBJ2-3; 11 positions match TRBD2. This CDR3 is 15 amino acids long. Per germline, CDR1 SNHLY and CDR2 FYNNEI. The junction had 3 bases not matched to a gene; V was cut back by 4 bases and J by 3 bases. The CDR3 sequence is CASSAASGGTDTQYF. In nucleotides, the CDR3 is TGTGCCAGCAGTGCGGCTAGCGGGGGGACAGATACGCAGTATTTT.

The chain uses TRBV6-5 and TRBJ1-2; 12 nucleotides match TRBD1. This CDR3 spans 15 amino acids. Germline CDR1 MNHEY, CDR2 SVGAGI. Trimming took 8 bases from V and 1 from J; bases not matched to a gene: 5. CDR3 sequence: CASGTGGADNYGYTF. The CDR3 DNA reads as TGTGCCAGCGGGACAGGGGGCGCAGATAACTATGGCTACACCTTC.

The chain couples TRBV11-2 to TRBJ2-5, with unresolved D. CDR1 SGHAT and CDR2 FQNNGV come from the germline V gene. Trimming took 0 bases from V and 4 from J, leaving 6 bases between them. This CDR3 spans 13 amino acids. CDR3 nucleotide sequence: TGTGCCAGCAGCTTAGATCCGGTAGAGACCCAGTACTTC. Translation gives CASSLDPVETQYF.

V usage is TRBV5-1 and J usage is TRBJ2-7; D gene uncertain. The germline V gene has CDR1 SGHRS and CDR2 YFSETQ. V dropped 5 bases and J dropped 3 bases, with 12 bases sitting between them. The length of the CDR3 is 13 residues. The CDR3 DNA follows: TGCGCCAGCAGTTACGACGGATACTACGAGCAGTACTTC. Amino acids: CASSYDGYYEQYF.

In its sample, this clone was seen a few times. The CDR3 coding sequence is TGTGCCAGCAGCCCAGGCTACACCTTC. Translated: CASSPGYTF. This rearrangement joins TRBV2 to TRBJ1-2; the D is unclear. This CDR3 is built from 9 residues. The V gene's germline CDR1 is SNHLY and CDR2 FYNNEI. V was clipped by 6 bases and J by 8 bases, with 4 bases between them.

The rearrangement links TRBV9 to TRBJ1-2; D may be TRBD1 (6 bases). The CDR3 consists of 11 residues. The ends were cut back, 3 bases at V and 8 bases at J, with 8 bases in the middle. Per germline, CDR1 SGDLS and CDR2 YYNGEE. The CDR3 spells CASSEGVGYTF. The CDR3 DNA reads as TGTGCCAGCAGCGAGGGGGTAGGCTACACCTTC.

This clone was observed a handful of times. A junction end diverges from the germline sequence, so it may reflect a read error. The CDR3 nucleotides are TGTGCCAGCAATTCCGAAGAGTACGCCCTCTATTTT. As protein: CASNSEEYALYF. This sequence joins TRBV28 and TRBJ1-5, with D hard to call. The CDR3 is 12 amino acids. Germline assignment: CDR1 MDHEN and CDR2 SYDVKM.

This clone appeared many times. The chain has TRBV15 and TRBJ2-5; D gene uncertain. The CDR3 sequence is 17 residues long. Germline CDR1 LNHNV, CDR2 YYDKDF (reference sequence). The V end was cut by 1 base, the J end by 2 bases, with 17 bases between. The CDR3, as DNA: TGTGCCACCAGCAGAGTTTTGGCCCCACCGATTCAAGAGACCCAGTACTTC. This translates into CATSRVLAPPIQETQYF.